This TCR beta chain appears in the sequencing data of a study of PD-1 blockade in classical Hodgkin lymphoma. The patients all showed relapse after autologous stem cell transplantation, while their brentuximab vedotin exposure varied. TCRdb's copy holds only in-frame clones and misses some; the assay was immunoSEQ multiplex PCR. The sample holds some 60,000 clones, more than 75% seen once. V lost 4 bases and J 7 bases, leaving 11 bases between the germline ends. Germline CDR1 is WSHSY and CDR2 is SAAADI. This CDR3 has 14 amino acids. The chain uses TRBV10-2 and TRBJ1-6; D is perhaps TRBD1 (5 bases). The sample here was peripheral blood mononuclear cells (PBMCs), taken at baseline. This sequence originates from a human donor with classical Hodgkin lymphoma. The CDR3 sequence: CASSAWQGNSPLHF. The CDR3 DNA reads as TGCGCCAGCAGTGCTTGGCAGGGAAATTCACCCCTCCACTTT.